A single count supports the clone carrying this T cell receptor (beta chain). Its antigen is not known. The second PCR ran about 6 to 12 cycles with a sample-barcoded 5' primer and J-beta primers. CDR3-containing paired-end reads numbered at least 2.5 million in each sample. TCRdb independently ran MiXCR on the 5' RACE reads; one entry per CDR3 protein. The sample has 1.5 million to 2 million distinct CDR3 sequences, around 48% seen once. The CDR3 length is 11 residues. Germline V gene lookup returns CDR1 SQVTM and CDR2 ANQGSEA. Trimming took 5 bases from V and 1 from J, leaving 5 bases between them. This record comes from a study of blood T cells in healthy people across ages. Study results and caveats: Donors of long life had a larger count of naive CD4+ cells and greater diversity than aged donors.

Sequenced material: blood. The receptor's source is a woman in her thirties or forties in good health. The chain links TRBV29-1 to TRBJ1-1; D not resolved. CDR3 region: CSVRKNTEAFF. As DNA, the CDR3 is TGCAGCGTTAGGAAGAACACTGAAGCTTTCTTT.